These T cell receptor beta chains were read from a single sample in a study of blood T cell repertoires in COVID-19. The table came from immunoSEQ multiplex PCR; TCRdb's copy has only in-frame clones and leaves some out. Of roughly 190,000 clones listed, over 80% were seen once; the top ten hold roughly 6.1%. The specimen was peripheral blood. All receptors come from a woman aged 40 to 50 with acute or convalescent COVID-19. The CDR3 runs from the conserved cysteine through the conserved F or W. A D gene is named only where the DNA matches it firmly. Clone size is not always given. Where it is, it says once, few, many or a class for expanded clones.

size: few
V: TRBV18
D: TRBD1
length: 15
J: TRBJ2-7
DNA: TGTGCCAGCTCACCGGACAGGCTGAGCTCCTACGAGCAGTACTTC
CDR3: CASSPDRLSSYEQYF

size: .
V: TRBV30
D: .
length: 12
J: TRBJ1-1
DNA: TGTGCCGGACAGACAGTGAACACTGAAGCTTTCTTT
CDR3: CAGQTVNTEAFF

size: few
V: TRBV6-5
D: TRBD2
length: 15
J: TRBJ2-5
DNA: TGTGCCAGCAGTAAGACGGGGGGGTATCAAGAGACCCAGTACTTC
CDR3: CASSKTGGYQETQYF

size: .
V: TRBV28
D: TRBD2
length: 15
J: TRBJ2-1
DNA: TGTGCCAGCAGGCCACCTAGCGGGGGGGCGGGTGAGCAGTTCTTC
CDR3: CASRPPSGGAGEQFF

size: .
V: TRBV5-1
D: TRBD1
length: 15
J: TRBJ1-1
DNA: TGCGCCAGCAGCCTATTCTCACAGGGGGCCACTGAAGCTTTCTTT
CDR3: CASSLFSQGATEAFF

size: .
V: TRBV28
D: TRBD1
length: 16
J: TRBJ1-3
DNA: TGTGCCAGCAGCTTTCCTCAGGGGGTAATGGGAAACACCATATATTTT
CDR3: CASSFPQGVMGNTIYF

size: once
V: TRBV6-5
D: TRBD1
length: 13
J: TRBJ1-5
DNA: TGTGCCAGCAGGGGACAGGGAATTCAGCCCCAGCATTTT
CDR3: CASRGQGIQPQHF

size: .
V: TRBV2
D: TRBD2
length: 16
J: TRBJ2-1
DNA: TGTGCCAGCATTGCCGGGACTATAAACCTATACAATGAGCAGTTCTTC
CDR3: CASIAGTINLYNEQFF

size: once
V: TRBV24-1
D: TRBD2
length: 12
J: TRBJ2-5
DNA: TGTGCCACCAGTGATTGGGCGGGAGGACTCCACTTC
CDR3: CATSDWAGGLHF

size: .
V: TRBV6-1
D: .
length: 13
J: TRBJ2-1
DNA: TGTGCCAGCAGTGAGGGAGAGAACAATGAGCAGTTCTTC
CDR3: CASSEGENNEQFF

size: .
V: TRBV11-2
D: .
length: 17
J: TRBJ1-3
DNA: TGTGCCAGCAGCTTAGTGAGACAGTTGAGCTCTGGAAACACCATATATTTT
CDR3: CASSLVRQLSSGNTIYF

size: .
V: TRBV21-1
D: .
length: 15
J: TRBJ2-1
DNA: TGTGCCAGCAGCAAAGCCCGACCTAGTTACAATGAGCAGTTCTTC
CDR3: CASSKARPSYNEQFF

size: once
V: TRBV7-2
D: .
length: 12
J: TRBJ1-1
DNA: TGTGCCAGCAGCTTAACGACAGCTGAAGCTTTCTTT
CDR3: CASSLTTAEAFF

size: .
V: TRBV24-1
D: TRBD1
length: 19
J: TRBJ1-4
DNA: TGTGCCCCCTGTTGCCTTTTAACCTCCGGACAGGTGCTTAATGAAAAACTGTTTTTT
CDR3: CAPCCLLTSGQVLNEKLFF

size: .
V: TRBV2
D: .
length: 12
J: TRBJ1-4
DNA: TGTGCCAGCAGTCCCGGGATTGAAAAACTGTTTTTT
CDR3: CASSPGIEKLFF

size: .
V: TRBV10-3
D: TRBD2
length: 14
J: TRBJ2-1
DNA: TGTGCCATCAGTGATGGGAGGGGCTCCAATGAGCAGTTCTTC
CDR3: CAISDGRGSNEQFF

size: .
V: TRBV24-1
D: TRBD2
length: 15
J: TRBJ2-1
DNA: TGTGCCACCAGTGAAATACTAGCGGGGTACAATGAGCAGTTCTTC
CDR3: CATSEILAGYNEQFF

size: .
V: TRBV3-1/TRBV3-2
D: .
length: 15
J: TRBJ1-1
DNA: TGTGCCAGCACGCCGTCTGGCCGTGAGAACACTGAAGCTTTCTTT
CDR3: CASTPSGRENTEAFF

size: .
V: TRBV16
D: .
length: 18
J: TRBJ2-7
DNA: TGTGCCAGCAGCCAATTAGGTGCGGGGGCCCGGGGCTCCTACGAGCAGTACTTC
CDR3: CASSQLGAGARGSYEQYF

size: .
V: TRBV11-1
D: TRBD1
length: 15
J: TRBJ1-1
DNA: TGTGCCAGCAGCCCCTCGGACAGGGGGAACACTGAAGCTTTCTTT
CDR3: CASSPSDRGNTEAFF

size: .
V: TRBV2
D: .
length: 15
J: TRBJ2-5
DNA: TGTGCCAGCAGTGAAGGCCCGGGACAACAAGAGACCCAGTACTTC
CDR3: CASSEGPGQQETQYF

size: few
V: TRBV2
D: .
length: 15
J: TRBJ1-5
DNA: TGTGCCAGCAGTGAGGCCAGGGGTGGTGCTCGGCCCCAGCATTTT
CDR3: CASSEARGGARPQHF

size: once
V: TRBV24-1
D: .
length: 12
J: TRBJ1-2
DNA: TGTGCCACCAGTGATTCGTTTGTTGGCTACACCTTC
CDR3: CATSDSFVGYTF

size: .
V: TRBV7-9
D: .
length: 16
J: TRBJ2-3
DNA: TGTGCCAGCAGCAGAAGGGGGGGCTTGAGCACAGATACGCAGTATTTT
CDR3: CASSRRGGLSTDTQYF